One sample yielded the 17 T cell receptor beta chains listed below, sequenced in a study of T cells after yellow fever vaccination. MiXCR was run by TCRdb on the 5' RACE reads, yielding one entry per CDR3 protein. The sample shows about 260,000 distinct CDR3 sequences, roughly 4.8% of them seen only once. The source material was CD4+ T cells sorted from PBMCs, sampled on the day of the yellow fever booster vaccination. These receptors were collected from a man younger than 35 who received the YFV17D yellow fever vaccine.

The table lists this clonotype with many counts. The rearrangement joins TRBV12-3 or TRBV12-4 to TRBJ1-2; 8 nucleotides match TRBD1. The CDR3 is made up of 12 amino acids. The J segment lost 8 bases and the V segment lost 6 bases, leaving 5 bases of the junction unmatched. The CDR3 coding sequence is TGTGCCAGCAGCAGAGACAGGGGCGGCTACACCTTC. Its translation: CASSRDRGGYTF.

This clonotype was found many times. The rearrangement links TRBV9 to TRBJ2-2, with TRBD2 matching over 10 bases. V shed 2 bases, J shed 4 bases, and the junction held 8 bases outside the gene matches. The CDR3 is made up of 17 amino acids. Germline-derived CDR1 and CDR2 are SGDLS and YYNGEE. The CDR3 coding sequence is TGTGCCAGCAGCGTCGGACTAAGCGGGGGGGCCACCGGGGAGCTGTTTTTT. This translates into CASSVGLSGGATGELFF.

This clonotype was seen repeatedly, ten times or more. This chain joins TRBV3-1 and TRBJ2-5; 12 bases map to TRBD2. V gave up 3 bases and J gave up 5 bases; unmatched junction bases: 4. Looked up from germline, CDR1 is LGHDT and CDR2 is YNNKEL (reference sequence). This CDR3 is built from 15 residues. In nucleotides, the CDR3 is TGTGCCAGCAGCCAGACTAGCGGGGGAGGTGAGACCCAGTACTTC. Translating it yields CASSQTSGGGETQYF.

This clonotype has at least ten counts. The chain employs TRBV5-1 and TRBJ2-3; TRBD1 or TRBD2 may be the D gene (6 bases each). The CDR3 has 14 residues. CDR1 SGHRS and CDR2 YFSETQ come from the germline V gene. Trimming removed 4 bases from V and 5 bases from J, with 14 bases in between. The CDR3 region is CASSLSGAEDTQYF. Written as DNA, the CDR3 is TGCGCCAGCAGCCTATCGGGGGCCGAAGATACGCAGTATTTT.

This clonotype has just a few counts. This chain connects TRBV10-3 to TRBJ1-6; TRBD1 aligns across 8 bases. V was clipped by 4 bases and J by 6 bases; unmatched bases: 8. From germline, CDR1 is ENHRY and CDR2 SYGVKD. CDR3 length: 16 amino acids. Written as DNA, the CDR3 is TGTGCCATCAGTGGATCGAGGGACAGGACTAATTCACCCCTCCACTTT. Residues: CAISGSRDRTNSPLHF.

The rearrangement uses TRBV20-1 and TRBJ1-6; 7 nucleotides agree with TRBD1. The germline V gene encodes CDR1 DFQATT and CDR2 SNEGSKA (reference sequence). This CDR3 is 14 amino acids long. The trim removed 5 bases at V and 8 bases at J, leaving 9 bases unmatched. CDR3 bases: TGCAGTGCTCCAAAGACAGGGAGGGATTCACCCCTCCACTTT. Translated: CSAPKTGRDSPLHF.

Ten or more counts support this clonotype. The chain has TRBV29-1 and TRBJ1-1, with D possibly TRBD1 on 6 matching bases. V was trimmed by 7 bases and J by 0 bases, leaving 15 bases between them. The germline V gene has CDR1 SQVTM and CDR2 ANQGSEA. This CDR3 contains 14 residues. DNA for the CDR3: TGCAGCGCTGGTTCGGGGGCGATGAACACTGAAGCTTTCTTT. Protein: CSAGSGAMNTEAFF. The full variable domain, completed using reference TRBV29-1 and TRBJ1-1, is SAVISQKPSRDICQRGTSLTIQCQVDSQVTMMFWYRQQPGQSLTLIATANQGSEATYESGFVIDKFPISRPNLTFSTLTVSNMSPEDSSIYLCSAGSGAMNTEAFFGQGTRLTVV.

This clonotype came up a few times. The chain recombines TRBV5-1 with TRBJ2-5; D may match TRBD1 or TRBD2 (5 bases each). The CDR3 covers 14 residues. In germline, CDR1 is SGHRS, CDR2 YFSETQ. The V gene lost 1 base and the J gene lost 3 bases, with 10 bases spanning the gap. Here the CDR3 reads CASSLIVGEETQYF. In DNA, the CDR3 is TGCGCCAGCAGCTTGATAGTGGGGGAAGAGACCCAGTACTTC.

The CDR3 protein is CASSLGLSYNEQFF. The CDR3 DNA reads TGTGCCAGCAGCTTAGGCCTCAGTTACAATGAGCAGTTCTTC. The chain is built from TRBV7-9 and TRBJ2-1, with no clear D. The germline gives CDR1 SEHNR, CDR2 FQNEAQ (reference sequence). V lost 1 base and J 4 bases, leaving 8 bases between the germline ends. The CDR3 length is 14 residues.

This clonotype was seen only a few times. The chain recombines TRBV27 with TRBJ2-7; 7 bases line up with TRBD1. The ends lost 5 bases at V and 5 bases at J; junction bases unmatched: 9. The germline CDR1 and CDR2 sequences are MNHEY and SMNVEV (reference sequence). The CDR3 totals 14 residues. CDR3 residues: CASSISTGWHEQYF. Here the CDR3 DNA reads TGTGCCAGCAGTATCTCGACAGGGTGGCACGAGCAGTACTTC.

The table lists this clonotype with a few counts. In DNA form, the CDR3 reads TGTGCCAGCAGCAAATGGAAAGCCGGGACAGGGGGCTGGAATGAGCAGTTCTTC. Protein product: CASSKWKAGTGGWNEQFF. The chain joins TRBV21-1 to TRBJ2-1; the table assigns TRBD1, which was not confirmed against the DNA. TRBV21-1 is a listed pseudogene. The CDR3 covers 18 residues.

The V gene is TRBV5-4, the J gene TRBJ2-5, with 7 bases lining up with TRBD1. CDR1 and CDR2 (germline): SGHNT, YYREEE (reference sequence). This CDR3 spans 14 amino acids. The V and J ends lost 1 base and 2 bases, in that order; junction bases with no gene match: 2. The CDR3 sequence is CASSLKGAQETQYF. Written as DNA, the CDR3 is TGTGCCAGCAGCTTGAAGGGGGCTCAAGAGACCCAGTACTTC.

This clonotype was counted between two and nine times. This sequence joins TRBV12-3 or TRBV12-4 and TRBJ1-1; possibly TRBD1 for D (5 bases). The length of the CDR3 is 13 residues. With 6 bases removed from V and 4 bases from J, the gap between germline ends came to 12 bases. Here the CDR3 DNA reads TGTGCCAGCAGCTTACGGGGACTCACTGAAGCTTTCTTT. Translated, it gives CASSLRGLTEAFF.

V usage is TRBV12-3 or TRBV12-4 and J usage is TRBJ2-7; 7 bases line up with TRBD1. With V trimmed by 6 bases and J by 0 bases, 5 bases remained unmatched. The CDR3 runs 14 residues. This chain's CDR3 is CASRISGGSYEQYF. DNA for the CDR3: TGTGCCAGCAGAATATCAGGGGGCTCCTACGAGCAGTACTTC.

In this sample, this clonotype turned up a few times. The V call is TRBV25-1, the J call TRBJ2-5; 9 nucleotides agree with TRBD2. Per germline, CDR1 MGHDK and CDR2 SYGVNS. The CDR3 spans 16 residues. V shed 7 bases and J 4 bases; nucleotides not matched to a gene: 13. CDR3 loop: CASTKFGGGAGETQYF. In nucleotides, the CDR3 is TGTGCCAGCACCAAGTTCGGCGGGGGGGCCGGAGAGACCCAGTACTTC.

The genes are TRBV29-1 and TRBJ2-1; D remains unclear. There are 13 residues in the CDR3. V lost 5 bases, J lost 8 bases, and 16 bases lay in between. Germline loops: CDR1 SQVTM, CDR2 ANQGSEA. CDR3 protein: CSVHTSTIYEQFF. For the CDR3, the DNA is TGCAGCGTTCACACCTCTACAATCTATGAGCAGTTCTTC.

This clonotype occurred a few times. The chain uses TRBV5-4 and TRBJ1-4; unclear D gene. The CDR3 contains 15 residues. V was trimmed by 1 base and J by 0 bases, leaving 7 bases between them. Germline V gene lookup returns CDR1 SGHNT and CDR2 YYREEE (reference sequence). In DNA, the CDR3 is TGTGCCAGCAGCTTGACGGACGCAACTAATGAAAAACTGTTTTTT. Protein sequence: CASSLTDATNEKLFF.